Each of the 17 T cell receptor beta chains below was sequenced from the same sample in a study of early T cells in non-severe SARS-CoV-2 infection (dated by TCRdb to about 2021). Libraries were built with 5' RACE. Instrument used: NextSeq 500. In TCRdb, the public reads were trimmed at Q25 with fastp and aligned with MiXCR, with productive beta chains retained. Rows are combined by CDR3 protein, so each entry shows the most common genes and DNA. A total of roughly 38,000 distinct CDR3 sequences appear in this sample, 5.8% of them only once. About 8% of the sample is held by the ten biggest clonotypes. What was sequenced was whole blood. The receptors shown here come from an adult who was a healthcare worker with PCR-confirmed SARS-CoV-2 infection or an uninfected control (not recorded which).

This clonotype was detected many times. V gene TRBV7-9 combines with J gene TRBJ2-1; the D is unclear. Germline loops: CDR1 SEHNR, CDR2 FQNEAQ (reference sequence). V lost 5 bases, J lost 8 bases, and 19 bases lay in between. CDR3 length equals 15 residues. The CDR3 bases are TGTGCCAGCAGCCCCCCGAAGTCCTCAGGCGATGAGCAGTTCTTC. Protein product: CASSPPKSSGDEQFF.

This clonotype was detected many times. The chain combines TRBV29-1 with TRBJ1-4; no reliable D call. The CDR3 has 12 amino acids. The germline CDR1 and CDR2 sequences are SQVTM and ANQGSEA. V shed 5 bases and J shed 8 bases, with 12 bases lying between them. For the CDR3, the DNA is TGCAGCGTTTCCCGGTCCGGCGAAAAACTGTTTTTT. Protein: CSVSRSGEKLFF.

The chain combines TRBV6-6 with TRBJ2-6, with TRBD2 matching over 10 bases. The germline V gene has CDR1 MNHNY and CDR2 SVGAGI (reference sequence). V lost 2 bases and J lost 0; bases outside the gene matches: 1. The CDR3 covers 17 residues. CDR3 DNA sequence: TGTGCCAGCAGTTACCTAGCGGGAGCCTCTGGGGCCAACGTCCTGACTTTC. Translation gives CASSYLAGASGANVLTF.

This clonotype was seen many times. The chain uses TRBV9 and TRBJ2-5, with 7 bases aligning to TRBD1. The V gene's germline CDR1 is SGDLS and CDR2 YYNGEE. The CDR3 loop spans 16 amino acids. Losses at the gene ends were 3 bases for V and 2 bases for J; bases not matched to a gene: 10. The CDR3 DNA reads TGTGCCAGCAGCGCGAGCCTCGGGACAGTACAAGAGACCCAGTACTTC. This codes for CASSASLGTVQETQYF.

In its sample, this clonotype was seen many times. The CDR3 sequence is CASSKGSDYEQYF. CDR3 nucleotide sequence: TGCGCCAGCAGCAAGGGGAGCGACTACGAGCAGTACTTC. The chain joins TRBV5-1 to TRBJ2-7, with D possibly being TRBD1 or TRBD2 (5 bases each). V was pared by 4 bases and J by 3 bases, with 11 bases between. Germline V lookup: CDR1 SGHRS, CDR2 YFSETQ. The CDR3 loop spans 13 amino acids.

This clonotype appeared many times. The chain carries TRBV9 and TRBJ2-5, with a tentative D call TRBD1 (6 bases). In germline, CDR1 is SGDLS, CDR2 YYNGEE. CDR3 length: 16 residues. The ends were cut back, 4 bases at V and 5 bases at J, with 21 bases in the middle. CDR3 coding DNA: TGTGCCAGCAGCCCCTCTAGGGGGTTCGTGAGGGAGACCCAGTACTTC. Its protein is CASSPSRGFVRETQYF. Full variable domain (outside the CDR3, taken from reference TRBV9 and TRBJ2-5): DSGVTQTPKHLITATGQRVTLRCSPRSGDLSVYWYQQSLDQGLQFLIQYYNGEERAKGNILERFSAQQFPDLHSELNLSSLELGDSALYFCASSPSRGFVRETQYFGPGTRLLVL.

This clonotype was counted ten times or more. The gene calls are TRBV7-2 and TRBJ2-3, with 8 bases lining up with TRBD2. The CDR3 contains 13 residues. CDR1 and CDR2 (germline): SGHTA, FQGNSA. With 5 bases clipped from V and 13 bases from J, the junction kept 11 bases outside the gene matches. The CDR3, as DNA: TGTGCCAGCAGCGCTCAAGGAGTAGCGGGAAAGTATTTT. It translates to CASSAQGVAGKYF.

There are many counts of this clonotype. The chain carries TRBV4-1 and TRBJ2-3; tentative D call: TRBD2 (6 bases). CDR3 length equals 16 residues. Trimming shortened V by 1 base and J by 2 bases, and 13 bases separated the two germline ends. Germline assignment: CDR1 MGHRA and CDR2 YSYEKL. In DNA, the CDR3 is TGCGCCAGCAGCCAAGCGGGCGGGGCCAACACAGATACGCAGTATTTT. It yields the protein CASSQAGGANTDTQYF.

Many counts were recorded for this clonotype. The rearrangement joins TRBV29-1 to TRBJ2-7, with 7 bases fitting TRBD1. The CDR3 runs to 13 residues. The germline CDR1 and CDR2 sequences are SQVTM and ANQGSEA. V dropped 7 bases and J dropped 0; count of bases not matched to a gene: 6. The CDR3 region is CSEEQGSSYEQYF. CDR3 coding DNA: TGCAGCGAAGAACAGGGGAGCTCCTACGAGCAGTACTTC.

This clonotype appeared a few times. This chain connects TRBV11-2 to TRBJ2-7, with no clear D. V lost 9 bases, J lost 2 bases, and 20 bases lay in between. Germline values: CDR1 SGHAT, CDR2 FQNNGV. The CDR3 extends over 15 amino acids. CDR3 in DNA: TGTGCCAGTAGGTTCCTCCCTAGAATGGCCTACGAGCAGTACTTC. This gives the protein CASRFLPRMAYEQYF.

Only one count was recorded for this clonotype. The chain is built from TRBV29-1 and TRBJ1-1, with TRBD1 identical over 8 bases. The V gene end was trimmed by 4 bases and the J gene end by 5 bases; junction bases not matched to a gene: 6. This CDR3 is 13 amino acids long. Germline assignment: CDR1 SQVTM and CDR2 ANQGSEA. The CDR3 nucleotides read TGCAGCGTTGCCCGAACAGGGGGAACTGAAGCTTTCTTT. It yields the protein CSVARTGGTEAFF. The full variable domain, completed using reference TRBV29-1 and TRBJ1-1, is SAVISQKPSRDICQRGTSLTIQCQVDSQVTMMFWYRQQPGQSLTLIATANQGSEATYESGFVIDKFPISRPNLTFSTLTVSNMSPEDSSIYLCSVARTGGTEAFFGQGTRLTVV.

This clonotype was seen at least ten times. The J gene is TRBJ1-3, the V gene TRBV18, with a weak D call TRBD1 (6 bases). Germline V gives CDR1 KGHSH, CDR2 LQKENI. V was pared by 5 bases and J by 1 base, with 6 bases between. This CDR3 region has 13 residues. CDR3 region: CASSTGSGNTIYF. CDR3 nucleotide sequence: TGTGCCAGCTCAACAGGGTCTGGAAACACCATATATTTT.

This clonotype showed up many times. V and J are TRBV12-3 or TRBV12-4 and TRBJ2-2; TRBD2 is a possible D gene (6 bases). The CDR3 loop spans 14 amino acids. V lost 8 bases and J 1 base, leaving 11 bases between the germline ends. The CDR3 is CASAVAENTGELFF. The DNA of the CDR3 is TGTGCCAGCGCGGTAGCGGAGAACACCGGGGAGCTGTTTTTT.

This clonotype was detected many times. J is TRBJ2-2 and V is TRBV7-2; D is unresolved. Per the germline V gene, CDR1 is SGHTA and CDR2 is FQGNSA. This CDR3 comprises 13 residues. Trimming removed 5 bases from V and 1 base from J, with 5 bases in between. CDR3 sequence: CASSTRNTGELFF. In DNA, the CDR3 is TGTGCCAGCAGCACCCGGAACACCGGGGAGCTGTTTTTT.

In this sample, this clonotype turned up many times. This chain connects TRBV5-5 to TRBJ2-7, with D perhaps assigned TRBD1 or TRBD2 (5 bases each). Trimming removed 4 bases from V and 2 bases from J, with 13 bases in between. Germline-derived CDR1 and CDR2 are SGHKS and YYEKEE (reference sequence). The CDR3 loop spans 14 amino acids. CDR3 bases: TGTGCCAGCAGCCGCTTAGGGGACCCCTACGAGCAGTACTTC. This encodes CASSRLGDPYEQYF.

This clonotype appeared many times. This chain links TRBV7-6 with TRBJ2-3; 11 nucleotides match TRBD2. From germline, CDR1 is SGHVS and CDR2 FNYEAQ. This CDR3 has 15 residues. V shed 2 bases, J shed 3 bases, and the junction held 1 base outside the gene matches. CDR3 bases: TGTGCCAGCAGCTTACTAGCGGGAGGTACAGATACGCAGTATTTT. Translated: CASSLLAGGTDTQYF.

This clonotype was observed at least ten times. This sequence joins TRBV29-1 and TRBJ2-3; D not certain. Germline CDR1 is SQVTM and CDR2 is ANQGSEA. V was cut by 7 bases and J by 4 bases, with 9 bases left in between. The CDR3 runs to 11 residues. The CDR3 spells CSAPSADTQYF. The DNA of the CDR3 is TGCAGCGCACCCTCCGCAGATACGCAGTATTTT.